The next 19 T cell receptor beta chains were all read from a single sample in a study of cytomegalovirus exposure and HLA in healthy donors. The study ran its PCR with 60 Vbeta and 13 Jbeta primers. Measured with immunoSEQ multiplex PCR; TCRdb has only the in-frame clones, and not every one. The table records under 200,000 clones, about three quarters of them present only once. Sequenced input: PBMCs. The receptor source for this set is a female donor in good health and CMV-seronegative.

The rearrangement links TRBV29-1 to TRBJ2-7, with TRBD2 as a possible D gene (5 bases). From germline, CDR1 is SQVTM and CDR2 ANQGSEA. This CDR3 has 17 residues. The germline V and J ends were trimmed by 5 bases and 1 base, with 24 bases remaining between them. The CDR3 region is CSVNLPGSGTGSYEQYF. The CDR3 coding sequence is TGCAGCGTTAATCTCCCGGGATCAGGAACGGGGTCCTACGAGCAGTACTTC.

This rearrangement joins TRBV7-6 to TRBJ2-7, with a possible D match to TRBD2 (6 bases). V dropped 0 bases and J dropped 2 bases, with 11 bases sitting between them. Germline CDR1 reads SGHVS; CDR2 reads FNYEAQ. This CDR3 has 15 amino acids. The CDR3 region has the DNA TGTGCCAGCAGCTTAGCGGGAGGCCCTACCTACGAGCAGTACTTC. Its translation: CASSLAGGPTYEQYF.

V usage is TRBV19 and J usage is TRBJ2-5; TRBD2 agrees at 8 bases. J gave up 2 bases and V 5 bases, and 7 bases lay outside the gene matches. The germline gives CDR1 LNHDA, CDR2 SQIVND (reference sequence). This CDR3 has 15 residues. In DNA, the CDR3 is TGTGCCAGTAGTTCGGGGGGGATCCCTCAAGAGACCCAGTACTTC. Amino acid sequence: CASSSGGIPQETQYF.

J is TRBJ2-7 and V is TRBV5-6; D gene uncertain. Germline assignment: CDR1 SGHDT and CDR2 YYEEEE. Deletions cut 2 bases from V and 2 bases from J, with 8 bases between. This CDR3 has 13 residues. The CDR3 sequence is CASSFTRTYEQYF. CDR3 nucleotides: TGTGCCAGCAGCTTTACCAGAACCTACGAGCAGTACTTC.

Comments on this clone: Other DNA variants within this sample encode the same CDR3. The CDR3 loop reads CASSQVRGNTEAFF. The CDR3 DNA follows: TGTGCCAGCAGCCAAGTTCGGGGGAACACTGAAGCTTTCTTT. V is TRBV4-2 and J is TRBJ1-1; the D is unclear. CDR1 and CDR2 from the germline V gene are LGHNA and YNFKEQ. CDR3 length: 14 residues. V lost 1 base and J lost 1, with 7 bases in between.

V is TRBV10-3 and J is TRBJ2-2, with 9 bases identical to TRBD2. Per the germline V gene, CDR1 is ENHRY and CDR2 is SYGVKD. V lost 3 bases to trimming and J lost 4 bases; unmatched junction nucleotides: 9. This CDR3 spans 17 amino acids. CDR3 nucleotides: TGTGCCATCAGTGAAGGTTGGAGCGGGGGGATCACCGGGGAGCTGTTTTTT. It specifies CAISEGWSGGITGELFF.

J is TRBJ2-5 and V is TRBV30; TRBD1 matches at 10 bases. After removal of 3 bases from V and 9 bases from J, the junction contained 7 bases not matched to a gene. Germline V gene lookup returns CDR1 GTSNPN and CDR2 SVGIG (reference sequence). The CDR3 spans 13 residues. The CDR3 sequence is CAWSQGQGGAQYF. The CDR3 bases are TGTGCCTGGAGCCAAGGACAGGGGGGAGCCCAGTACTTC.

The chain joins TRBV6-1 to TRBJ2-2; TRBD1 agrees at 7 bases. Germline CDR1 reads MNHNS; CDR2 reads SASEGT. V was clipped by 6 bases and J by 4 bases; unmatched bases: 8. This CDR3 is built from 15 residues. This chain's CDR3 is CASSPRSGGTGELFF. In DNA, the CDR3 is TGTGCCAGCAGCCCTAGATCAGGGGGCACCGGGGAGCTGTTTTTT.

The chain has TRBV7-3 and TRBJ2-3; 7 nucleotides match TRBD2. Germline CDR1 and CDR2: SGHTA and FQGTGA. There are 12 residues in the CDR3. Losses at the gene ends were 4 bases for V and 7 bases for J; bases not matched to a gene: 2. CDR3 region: CASSSGGNTQYF. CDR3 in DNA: TGTGCCAGCAGCTCGGGAGGAAATACGCAGTATTTT.

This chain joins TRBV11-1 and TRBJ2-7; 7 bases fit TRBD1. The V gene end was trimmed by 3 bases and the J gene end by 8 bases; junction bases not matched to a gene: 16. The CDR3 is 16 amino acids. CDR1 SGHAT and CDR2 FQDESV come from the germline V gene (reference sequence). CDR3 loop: CASSFGWGQLEQKQYF. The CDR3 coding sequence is TGTGCCAGCAGCTTCGGCTGGGGACAGTTGGAGCAAAAGCAGTACTTC.

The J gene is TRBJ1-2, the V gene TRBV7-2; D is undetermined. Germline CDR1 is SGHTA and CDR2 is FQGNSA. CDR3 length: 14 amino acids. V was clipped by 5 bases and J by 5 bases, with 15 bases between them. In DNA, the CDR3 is TGTGCCAGCAGCCCAGCGGGCCAGGCTTATGGCTACACCTTC. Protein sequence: CASSPAGQAYGYTF.

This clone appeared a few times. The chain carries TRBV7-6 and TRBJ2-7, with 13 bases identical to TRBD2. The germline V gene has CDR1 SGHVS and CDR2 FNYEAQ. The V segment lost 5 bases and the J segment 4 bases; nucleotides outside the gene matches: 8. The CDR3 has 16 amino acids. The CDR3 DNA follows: TGTGCCAGCAGCATGACTAGCGGGAGGATACCATACGAGCAGTACTTC. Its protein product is CASSMTSGRIPYEQYF.

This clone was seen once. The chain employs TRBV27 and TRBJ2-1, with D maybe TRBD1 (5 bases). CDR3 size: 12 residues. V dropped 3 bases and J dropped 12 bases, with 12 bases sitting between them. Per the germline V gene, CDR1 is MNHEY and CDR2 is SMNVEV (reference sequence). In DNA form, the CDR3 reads TGTGCCAGCAGTTTCCAGGGTTCGGGGCAGTTCTTC. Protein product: CASSFQGSGQFF.

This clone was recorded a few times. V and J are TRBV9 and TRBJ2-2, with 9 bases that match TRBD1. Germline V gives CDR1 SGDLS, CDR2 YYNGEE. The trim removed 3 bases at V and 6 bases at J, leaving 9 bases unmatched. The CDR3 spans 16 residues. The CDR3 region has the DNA TGTGCCAGCAGCGAAGATTTGGGACAGGGCGCCGGGGAGCTGTTTTTT. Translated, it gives CASSEDLGQGAGELFF. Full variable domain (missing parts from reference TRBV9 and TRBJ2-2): DSGVTQTPKHLITATGQRVTLRCSPRSGDLSVYWYQQSLDQGLQFLIQYYNGEERAKGNILERFSAQQFPDLHSELNLSSLELGDSALYFCASSEDLGQGAGELFFGEGSRLTVL.

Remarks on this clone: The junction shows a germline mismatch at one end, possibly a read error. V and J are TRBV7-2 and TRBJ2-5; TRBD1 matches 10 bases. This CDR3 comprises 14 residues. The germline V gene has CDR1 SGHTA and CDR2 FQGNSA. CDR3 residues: CASTGTGDPKTQYF. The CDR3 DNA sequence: TGTGCCAGCACCGGGACAGGGGACCCCAAGACCCAATACTTC.

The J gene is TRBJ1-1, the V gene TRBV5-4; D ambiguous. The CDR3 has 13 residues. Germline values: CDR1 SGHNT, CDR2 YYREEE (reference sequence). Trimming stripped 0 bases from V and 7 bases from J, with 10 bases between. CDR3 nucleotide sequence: TGTGCCAGCAGCTTGGCGCCTCGGGGTGAAGCTTTCTTT. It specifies CASSLAPRGEAFF.

CDR3 amino acids: CASSGQNTYEQYF. The CDR3 nucleotides are TGTGCCAGCAGTGGACAGAATACCTACGAGCAGTACTTC. The rearrangement uses TRBV27 and TRBJ2-5; D may be TRBD1 (6 bases). The last part of the DNA fits TRBJ2-7 better; the J call may be wrong. Germline CDR1 and CDR2: MNHEY and SMNVEV (reference sequence). This CDR3 is 13 amino acids long.

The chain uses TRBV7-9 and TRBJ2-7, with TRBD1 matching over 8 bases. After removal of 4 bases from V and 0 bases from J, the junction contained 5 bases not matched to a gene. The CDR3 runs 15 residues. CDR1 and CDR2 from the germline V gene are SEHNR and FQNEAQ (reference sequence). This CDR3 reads CASSSYRGSSYEQYF. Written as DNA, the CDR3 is TGTGCCAGCAGCTCATACAGGGGGAGCTCCTACGAGCAGTACTTC.

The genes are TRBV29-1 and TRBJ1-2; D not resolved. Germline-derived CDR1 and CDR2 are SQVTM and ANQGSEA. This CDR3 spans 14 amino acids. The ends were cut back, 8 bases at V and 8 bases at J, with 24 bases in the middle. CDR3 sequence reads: CSQNRAGISWGYTF. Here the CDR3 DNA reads TGCAGCCAAAACCGGGCCGGGATTTCTTGGGGCTACACCTTC.